This T cell receptor (beta chain) was obtained from a study of blood T cell repertoires in COVID-19 (dated by TCRdb to 2020 to 2022). For the wider study: Samples covering the acute and convalescent phases of COVID-19 were provided by collaborators in the United States, Italy and Spain. The prospective study material was composed of cDNA or gDNA derived from T cells, B-cell-depleted T cells, or PBMCs. Subjects who had been exposed to COVID-19, were actively infected with it, or had recovered from it provided the deeply sampled blood TCRbeta repertoires that made up the dataset. The repertoires were released in a freely available public database intended as a resource for research on the immune response to SARS-CoV-2. Samples were obtained from the ongoing ImmuneRACE study (first 160 participants) and from some 1,200 subjects provided by 6 global collaborators. Sample metadata almost always included a de-identified subject ID, COVID-19 status, age in years and sex. Where HLA class I and class II types were available, the types were taken from metadata supplied by the sample provider, not from assay-based typing.

The CDR3 covers 15 residues, taking in both the cysteine and the phenylalanine. Solely the CDR3 DNA is kept, with 45 bases framed from the first base. CDR1 and CDR2 are drawn from the germline V gene: MDHEN, SYDVKM. V is trimmed back by 10 bases and J by 7 bases, and the junction contains 13 bases that no gene match accounts for. The immunoSEQ Assay, a bias-controlled multiplex PCR, was used to amplify TCRbeta CDR3 regions from genomic DNA. The authors processed their data as follows. Within the assay, amplification of reference gene primers was used to estimate how many nucleated cells each sample contained. To quantify the absolute abundance of each unique TCRbeta CDR3 rearrangement, sequence reads were collapsed and filtered. For each sample, productive Simpson clonality was calculated by taking the square root of Simpson's diversity index across productive rearrangements. This immuneACCESS table, as held by TCRdb, lists in-frame sequences with V and J called but not all clones. Of the missing ones, under half trace to an unresolved V gene in checked studies; the others have no known cause. V, J and clone size were drawn from that table, and D and trimming were deduced from the DNA. For this sample there are some 170,000 clones; more than 75% appear just once. About 18% of the sample goes to the ten largest clones.

To note about this clone: Its specific antigen is unknown. Per-nucleotide qualities are absent, and no much larger clonotype sits a single base away.

The research as a whole found: The amount of clinical and demographic metadata varied by source and participant and was provided uncurated.

In the prospective study, participants were 18 to 89 years old, resided in fewer than 25 geographic areas of the United States, and were enrolled through a virtual design. To assign participants to cohorts, the prospective study relied on clinical history that participants themselves reported in a screening survey and a study questionnaire. Recovered participants in ImmuneRACE Cohort 3 were defined as having two consecutive negative NP/OP PCR tests, clearance from a healthcare professional, or resolution of symptoms. In the prospective study, mobile phlebotomists collected whole blood, serum and a nasopharyngeal or oropharyngeal swab from each participant. Over a roughly 2-month period, participants in the prospective study had the option of providing additional blood draws and questionnaires. Before DNA extraction, prospective study blood samples were shipped either frozen or at room temperature.

The chain is made from TRBV28 and TRBJ2-5; 12 bases in the junction line up with TRBD1. The clonotype comes from a woman aged 45-65 years who had recovered from COVID-19. The specimen sequenced was PBMCs or T cells enriched from blood (not recorded which). The base sequence is TGTGCCACAACCCCCGGGACAGGGGGCATCGCGACCCAGTACTTC. This is translated as CATTPGTGGIATQYF.